These 4 T cell receptor beta chains share one sample of origin, sequenced in a study of response to subunit inactivated influenza vaccine. TCRdb fed the RT-PCR reads into MiXCR, producing one record per CDR3 protein. Among 530,000 or so distinct CDR3 sequences listed, 13% to 15% were seen once. Here the sequenced sample was PBMCs from blood, taken approximately 12 days after vaccination. The source of these receptors is a man aged 50 or older who received an inactivated influenza vaccine.

At least ten counts were recorded for this clonotype. The CDR3 DNA sequence: TGCGCCAGCAGGGAGGGATCGAACACTGAAGCTTTCTTT. Residues: CASREGSNTEAFF. The chain links TRBV5-1 to TRBJ1-1; no definite D call. This CDR3 contains 13 residues. V dropped 5 bases and J dropped 1 base, with 9 bases sitting between them. Per the germline V gene, CDR1 is SGHRS and CDR2 is YFSETQ.

The genes are TRBV5-1 and TRBJ1-1; 7 bases agree with TRBD1. Germline V gene sequence: CDR1 SGHRS, CDR2 YFSETQ. V lost 0 bases, J lost 1 base, and 3 bases stayed unmatched. The CDR3 consists of 15 residues. In DNA form, the CDR3 reads TGCGCCAGCAGCTTGGGACAGGGAGAGAACACTGAAGCTTTCTTT. Protein product: CASSLGQGENTEAFF.

The chain uses TRBV14 and TRBJ2-1, with D perhaps matching TRBD1 (6 bases). CDR3 size: 15 residues. Germline loops: CDR1 SGHDN, CDR2 FVKESK. The V end lost 1 base, the J end lost 5 bases, and 12 bases lay between the germline ends. As DNA, the CDR3 is TGTGCCAGCAGCCAAGGTGGGACATACGACAATGAGCAGTTCTTC. Protein: CASSQGGTYDNEQFF. The full variable domain, rest sourced from reference TRBV14 and TRBJ2-1, is EAGVTQFPSHSVIEKGQTVTLRCDPISGHDNLYWYRRVMGKEIKFLLHFVKESKQDESGMPNNRFLAERTGGTYSTLKVQPAELEDSGVYFCASSQGGTYDNEQFFGPGTRLTVL.

The chain joins TRBV7-3 to TRBJ2-3; TRBD2 agrees at 12 bases. CDR1 is SGHTA, CDR2 FQGTGA, per germline. J was trimmed by 5 bases and V by 4 bases; bases with no gene match: 4. There are 15 residues in the CDR3. The CDR3 protein is CASSSRLAGVDTQYF. The CDR3 nucleotides are TGTGCCAGCAGCTCTAGACTAGCGGGAGTAGATACGCAGTATTTT.